The rows below give T cell receptor beta chains drawn from one sample of a study of T cells in Graves' hyperthyroidism and ophthalmopathy. MiXCR was run by TCRdb on the multiplex PCR reads, yielding one entry per CDR3 protein. The sample lists approximately 600,000 distinct CDR3 sequences; under 20% were seen once. Sequencing was done on a sample of blood. The receptor source for this set is a woman under 40 with Graves' hyperthyroidism. Both conserved end residues are part of each CDR3.

J gene | V gene | CDR3 length | CDR3 protein
TRBJ1-1 | TRBV29-1 | 12 | CSVALGVSEAFF
TRBJ2-1 | TRBV9 | 15 | CASSSMGLGNNEQFF
TRBJ2-3 | TRBV25-1 | 17 | CASSEIGAGLVTDTQYF
TRBJ2-7 | TRBV6-2/TRBV6-3 | 16 | CASSSLANQGFYEQYF
TRBJ2-7 | TRBV2 | 13 | CASSQMTGHEQYF
TRBJ2-1 | TRBV11-2 | 17 | CASSSRASGNLNNEQFF
TRBJ1-1 | TRBV5-5 | 13 | CASSSSPNTEAFF
TRBJ2-3 | TRBV20-1 | 14 | CSAFSRLGTDTQYF
TRBJ2-1 | TRBV5-1 | 13 | CASSSDSLDEQFF
TRBJ2-1 | TRBV10-3 | 13 | CAISEDESNEQFF
TRBJ2-1 | TRBV5-1 | 14 | CATLSGRGAHEQFF
TRBJ2-3 | TRBV19 | 14 | CASSDQGVTDTQYF
TRBJ1-2 | TRBV20-1 | 12 | CSAVQGRYGYTF
TRBJ2-5 | TRBV4-1 | 14 | CASSRLRPQETQYF
TRBJ2-3 | TRBV6-5 | 16 | CASSFGGPADADTQYF
TRBJ2-5 | TRBV27 | 15 | CASSPRTGGPSSQYF
TRBJ1-1 | TRBV7-8 | 12 | CASSTRTGEAFF
TRBJ2-7 | TRBV11-2 | 14 | CASSLGGAGYEQYF
TRBJ1-2 | TRBV5-5 | 15 | CASSLVQAANYGYTF
TRBJ2-7 | TRBV13 | 15 | CASSLRGDGFYEQYF
TRBJ1-5 | TRBV6-2/TRBV6-3 | 15 | CASSYSGQLHQPQHF
TRBJ2-1 | TRBV29-1 | 13 | CSVLRRLYNEQFF
TRBJ1-5 | TRBV12-5 | 18 | CASGLVITGPYSNQPQHF
TRBJ1-5 | TRBV6-2/TRBV6-3 | 16 | CASSYSGTGYIQPQHF
TRBJ2-7 | TRBV20-1 | 14 | CSAPQGTGDYEQYF
TRBJ2-5 | TRBV7-6 | 13 | CASSRAGQETQYF
TRBJ2-1 | TRBV7-3 | 14 | CASSVSPSYNEQFF
TRBJ2-3 | TRBV5-6 | 14 | CASIQTPSRDTQYF
TRBJ2-2 | TRBV2 | 14 | CATRQGTNTGELFF
TRBJ2-2 | TRBV14 | 15 | CASSHQPMNTGELFF
TRBJ2-2 | TRBV10-1 | 20 | CAGSDSQLAGGPANTGELFF
TRBJ2-1 | TRBV10-3 | 14 | CAISGGSSYNEQFF
TRBJ2-2 | TRBV2 | 14 | CASGVGRNTGELFF
TRBJ2-7 | TRBV27 | 15 | CASSLTRTGDYEQYF
TRBJ2-3 | TRBV18 | 14 | CASSMTGGTDTQYF
TRBJ2-3 | TRBV6-4 | 17 | CASSERLVSGSTDTQYF
TRBJ2-7 | TRBV5-6 | 18 | CANSSYRGGRTISYEQYF
TRBJ1-1 | TRBV11-3 | 14 | CASSFRGRGTEAFF